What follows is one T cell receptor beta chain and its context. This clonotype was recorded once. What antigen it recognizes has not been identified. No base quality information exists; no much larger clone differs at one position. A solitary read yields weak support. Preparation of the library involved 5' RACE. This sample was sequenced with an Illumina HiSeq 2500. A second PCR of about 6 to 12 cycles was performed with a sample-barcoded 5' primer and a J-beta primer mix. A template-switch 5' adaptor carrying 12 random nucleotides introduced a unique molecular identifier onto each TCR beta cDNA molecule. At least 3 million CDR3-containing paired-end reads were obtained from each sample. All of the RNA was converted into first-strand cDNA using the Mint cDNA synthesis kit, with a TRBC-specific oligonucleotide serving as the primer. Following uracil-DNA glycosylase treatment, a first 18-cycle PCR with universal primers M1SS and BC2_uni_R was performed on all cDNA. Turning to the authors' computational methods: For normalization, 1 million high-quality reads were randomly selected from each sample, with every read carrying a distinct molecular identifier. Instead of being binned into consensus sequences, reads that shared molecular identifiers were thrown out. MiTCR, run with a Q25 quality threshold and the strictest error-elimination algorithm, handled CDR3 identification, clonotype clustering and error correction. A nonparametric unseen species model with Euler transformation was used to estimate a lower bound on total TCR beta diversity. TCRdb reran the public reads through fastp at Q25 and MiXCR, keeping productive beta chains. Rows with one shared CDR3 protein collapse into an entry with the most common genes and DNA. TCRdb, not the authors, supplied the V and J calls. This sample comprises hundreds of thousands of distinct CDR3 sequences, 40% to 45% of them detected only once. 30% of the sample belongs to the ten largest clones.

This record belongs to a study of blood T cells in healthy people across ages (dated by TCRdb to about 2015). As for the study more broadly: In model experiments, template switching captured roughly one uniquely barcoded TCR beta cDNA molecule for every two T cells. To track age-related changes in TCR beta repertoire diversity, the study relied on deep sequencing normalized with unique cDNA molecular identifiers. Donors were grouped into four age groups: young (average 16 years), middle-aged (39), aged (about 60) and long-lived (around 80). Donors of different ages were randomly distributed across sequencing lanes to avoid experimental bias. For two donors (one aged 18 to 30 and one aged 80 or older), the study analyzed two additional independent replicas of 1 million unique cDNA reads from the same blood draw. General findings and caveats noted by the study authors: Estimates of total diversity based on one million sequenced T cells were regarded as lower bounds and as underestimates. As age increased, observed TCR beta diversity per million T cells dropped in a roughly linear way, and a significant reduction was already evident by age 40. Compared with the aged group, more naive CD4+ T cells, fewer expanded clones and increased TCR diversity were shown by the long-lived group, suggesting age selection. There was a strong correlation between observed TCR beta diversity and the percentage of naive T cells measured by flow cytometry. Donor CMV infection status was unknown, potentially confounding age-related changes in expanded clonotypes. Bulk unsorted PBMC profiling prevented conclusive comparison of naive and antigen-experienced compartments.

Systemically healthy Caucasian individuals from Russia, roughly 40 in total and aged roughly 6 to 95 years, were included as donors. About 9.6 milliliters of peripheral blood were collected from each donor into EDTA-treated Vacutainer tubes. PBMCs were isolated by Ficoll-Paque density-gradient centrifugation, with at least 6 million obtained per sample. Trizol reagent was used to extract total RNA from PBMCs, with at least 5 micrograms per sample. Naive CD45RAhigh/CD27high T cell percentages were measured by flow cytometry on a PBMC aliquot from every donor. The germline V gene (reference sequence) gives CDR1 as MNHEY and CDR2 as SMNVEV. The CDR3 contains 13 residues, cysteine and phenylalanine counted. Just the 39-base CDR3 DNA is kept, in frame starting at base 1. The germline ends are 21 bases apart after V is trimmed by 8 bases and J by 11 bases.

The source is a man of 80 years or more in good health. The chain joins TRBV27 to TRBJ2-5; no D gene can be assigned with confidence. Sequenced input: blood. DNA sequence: TGTGCCAGCTCCCTGGGCCGTTCCTACGGGCAGTACTTC. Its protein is CASSLGRSYGQYF.